The text below deals with one TCR beta chain. Its antigen remains unknown. This record comes from a study of long-term antiretroviral therapy in people with HIV. Findings of the study overall: Once patients were on ART, diversity went higher but still fell short of transplant donor controls.

Treatment locations for all participants with HIV were in the United States. Germline V CDR1 and CDR2: SGHTA, FQGTGA. CDR3 length: 15 residues. Trimming took off 3 bases at V and 4 bases at J, with 13 bases between the two ends. This was the immunoSEQ v3.0 assay at survey level. This table comes from immunoSEQ multiplex PCR, and its TCRdb copy is limited to in-frame clones, with some not included. This sample yields about 25,000 clones, of which about 76% are seen a single time; approximately 15% belongs to the top ten. This TCR came from a woman between 18 and 29 years old with HIV. J is TRBJ2-1 and V is TRBV7-3, with a weak D call TRBD1 (7 bases). This sample comprised unsorted PBMCs, obtained at the start of antiretroviral therapy, before treatment. CDR3 DNA sequence: TGTGCCAGCAGCTTGCGGGACAGACCGTACAATGAGCAGTTCTTC. This codes for CASSLRDRPYNEQFF.